This T cell receptor (beta chain) was identified in a study of CD8+ T cells in alopecia areata. RNA was isolated and reverse transcribed to cDNA, the sequencing template. Libraries were prepared by immunoSEQ multiplex PCR; TCRdb keeps only in-frame clonotypes and omits some of them. This sample carries 100,000 to 120,000 clones, less than 70% of them seen once, and the ten largest clones take more than 3%. Findings and limits, study-wide: On tofacitinib, scalp and blood still held many of the expanded lesional clones. Any link of baseline CD8+ expansion to response, resting on one nonresponder, remains uncertain. Normal scalp had lower clonality than lesional scalp, with alopecia totalis/universalis lesions showing this most strongly.

Treatment noted: oral pan-JAK inhibitor, 5-10 mg twice daily. Peripheral blood samples and lesional scalp punch biopsies were obtained from alopecia areata patients. In the case of this clone: The antigen is not known.

V lost 5 bases, J lost 2 bases, and 13 bases lay in between. Germline V gives CDR1 MNHEY, CDR2 SVGAGI. This CDR3 is 14 amino acids long. Sequenced here: CD4+ T cells sorted from blood, sampled at week 24, from a patient treated with tofacitinib. The chain combines TRBV6-5 with TRBJ2-7, with D possibly TRBD1 on 5 matching bases. The sequence came from a human donor with alopecia areata. CDR3 residues: CASSRRQRAYEQYF. In nucleotides, the CDR3 is TGTGCCAGCAGTCGTAGACAGCGCGCCTACGAGCAGTACTTC.